The 6 T cell receptor beta chains reported below all come from one sample, sequenced in a study of OX40 agonist ivuxolimab in advanced cancers. Sequenced by immunoSEQ multiplex PCR; TCRdb stores in-frame clones only, minus some. The sample yields 110,000 or so clones, approximately 90% seen once. Sequencing was performed on CD4+ or CD8+ T cells sorted from blood, taken in a trial of the OX40 agonist ivuxolimab. These receptors were obtained from an adult with an advanced solid tumor such as melanoma, head and neck, liver or kidney cancer.

The chain recombines TRBV5-4 with TRBJ1-4; 7 positions agree with TRBD1. The ends lost 4 bases at V and 8 bases at J; junction bases unmatched: 11. The CDR3 has 15 amino acids. The germline CDR1 and CDR2 sequences are SGHNT and YYREEE (reference sequence). Here the CDR3 DNA reads TGTGCCAGCAGCGTACAGGGGCGCAGGGGAGAAAAACTGTTTTTT. It yields the protein CASSVQGRRGEKLFF.

DNA for the CDR3: TGTGCCTGGGACGTCGACGGAGCTACCGGAAACACCATATATTTT. It translates to CAWDVDGATGNTIYF. V and J are TRBV30 and TRBJ1-3; D unresolved. The CDR3 has 15 residues. Trimming removed 5 bases from V and 4 bases from J, with 18 bases in between. Germline loops: CDR1 GTSNPN, CDR2 SVGIG (reference sequence).

This clone was seen once. The chain combines TRBV19 with TRBJ1-2; 8 nucleotides line up with TRBD1. Germline trimming cut 3 bases from V and 6 bases from J; bases unmatched to any gene: 9. CDR1 LNHDA and CDR2 SQIVND come from the germline V gene (reference sequence). The CDR3 loop spans 15 amino acids. This chain's CDR3 is CASSIYGQGSDGYTF. The CDR3, as DNA: TGTGCCAGTAGTATCTACGGACAGGGATCCGATGGCTACACCTTC.

The V call is TRBV11-2, the J call TRBJ1-2, with TRBD1 as a possible D gene (5 bases). Germline values: CDR1 SGHAT, CDR2 FQNNGV. The V and J ends lost 1 base and 3 bases respectively, with 6 bases between them. The CDR3 is 13 residues long. The CDR3 loop is CASSLAGDYGYTF. The CDR3, as DNA: TGTGCCAGCAGCTTAGCGGGGGACTATGGCTACACCTTC.

The chain employs TRBV27 and TRBJ2-1, with TRBD2 matching over 12 bases. Germline V gene sequence: CDR1 MNHEY, CDR2 SMNVEV (reference sequence). The CDR3 runs to 19 residues. The trim removed 3 bases at V and 6 bases at J, leaving 15 bases unmatched. For the CDR3, the DNA is TGTGCCAGCAGTTTCAGGGTGCCCTCGACTAGCGGGAGTGGCAATGAGCAGTTCTTC. Amino acid sequence: CASSFRVPSTSGSGNEQFF.

The chain couples TRBV30 to TRBJ1-1; a possible D gene is TRBD1 (6 bases). V lost 0 bases and J lost 5, with 19 bases in between. The V gene's germline CDR1 is GTSNPN and CDR2 SVGIG (reference sequence). The CDR3 runs to 16 residues. The CDR3 spells CAWSVQSGARRTEAFF. The DNA for the CDR3 is TGTGCCTGGAGTGTACAGTCAGGGGCTAGGAGGACTGAAGCTTTCTTT.